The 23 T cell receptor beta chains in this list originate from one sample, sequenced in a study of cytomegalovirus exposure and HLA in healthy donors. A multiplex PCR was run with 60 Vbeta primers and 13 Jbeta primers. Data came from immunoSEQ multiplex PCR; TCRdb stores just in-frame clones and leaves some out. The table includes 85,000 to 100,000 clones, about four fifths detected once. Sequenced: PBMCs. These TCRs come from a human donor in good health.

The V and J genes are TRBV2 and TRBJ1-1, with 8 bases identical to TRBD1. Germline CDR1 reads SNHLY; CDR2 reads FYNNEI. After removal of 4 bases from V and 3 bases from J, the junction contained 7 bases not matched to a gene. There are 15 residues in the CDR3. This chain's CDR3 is CASSARTGMDTEAFF. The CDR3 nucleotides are TGTGCCAGCAGTGCAAGGACAGGGATGGACACTGAAGCTTTCTTT.

CDR3 sequence (DNA): TGTGCCAGCAGCCTAGACAGGGCCCCTAGCACAGATACGCAGTATTTT. Translating gives CASSLDRAPSTDTQYF. The V gene is TRBV2, the J gene TRBJ2-3; 7 nucleotides agree with TRBD1. CDR1 and CDR2 (germline): SNHLY, FYNNEI. V gave up 6 bases and J gave up 0 bases; unmatched junction bases: 9. The CDR3 consists of 16 residues.

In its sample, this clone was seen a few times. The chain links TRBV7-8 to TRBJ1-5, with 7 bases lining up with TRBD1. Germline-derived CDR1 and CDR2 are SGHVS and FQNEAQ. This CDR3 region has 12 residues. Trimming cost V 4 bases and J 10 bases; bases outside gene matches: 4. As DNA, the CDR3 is TGTGCCAGCAGCTCGGGACAGCTACCCCAGCATTTT. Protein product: CASSSGQLPQHF.

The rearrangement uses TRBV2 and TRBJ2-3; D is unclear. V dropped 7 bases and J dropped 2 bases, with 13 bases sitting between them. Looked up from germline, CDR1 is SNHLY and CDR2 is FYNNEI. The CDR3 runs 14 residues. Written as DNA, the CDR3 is TGTGCCAGCAACCCAACGCCAGTCACAGATACGCAGTATTTT. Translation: CASNPTPVTDTQYF.

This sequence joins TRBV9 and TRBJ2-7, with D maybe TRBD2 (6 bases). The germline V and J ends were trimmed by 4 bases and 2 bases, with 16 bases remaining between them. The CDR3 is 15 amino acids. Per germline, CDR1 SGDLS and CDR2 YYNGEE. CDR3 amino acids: CASSPSGRETYEQYF. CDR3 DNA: TGTGCCAGCAGCCCCTCGGGACGGGAGACCTACGAGCAGTACTTC.

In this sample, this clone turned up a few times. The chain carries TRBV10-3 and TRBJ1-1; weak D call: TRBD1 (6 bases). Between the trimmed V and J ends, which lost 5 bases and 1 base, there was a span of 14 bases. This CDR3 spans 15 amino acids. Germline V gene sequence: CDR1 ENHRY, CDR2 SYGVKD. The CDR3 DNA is TGTGCCATCAGTAGAAACACAGGGCCGAACACTGAAGCTTTCTTT. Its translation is CAISRNTGPNTEAFF.

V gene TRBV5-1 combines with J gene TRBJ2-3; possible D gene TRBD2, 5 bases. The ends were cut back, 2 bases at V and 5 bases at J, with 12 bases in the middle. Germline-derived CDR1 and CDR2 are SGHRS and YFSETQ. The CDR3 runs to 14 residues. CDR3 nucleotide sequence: TGCGCCAGCAGCTTTACTGAGGGTATAGATACGCAGTATTTT. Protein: CASSFTEGIDTQYF.

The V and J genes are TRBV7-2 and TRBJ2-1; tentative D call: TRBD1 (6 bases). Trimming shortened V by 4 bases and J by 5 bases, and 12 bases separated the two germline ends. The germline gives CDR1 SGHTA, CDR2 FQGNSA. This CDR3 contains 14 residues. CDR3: CASSSDRAHNEQFF. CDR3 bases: TGTGCCAGCAGCTCGGACAGAGCCCACAATGAGCAGTTCTTC.

The CDR3 sequence: CASSRDRGHGSPLHF. Written as DNA, the CDR3 is TGTGCCAGCAGTCGGGACAGGGGGCATGGTTCACCCCTCCACTTT. The J gene is TRBJ1-6, the V gene TRBV2; 12 nucleotides align to TRBD1. V dropped 5 bases and J dropped 9; count of bases not matched to a gene: 5. This CDR3 has 15 amino acids. Germline-derived CDR1 and CDR2 are SNHLY and FYNNEI.

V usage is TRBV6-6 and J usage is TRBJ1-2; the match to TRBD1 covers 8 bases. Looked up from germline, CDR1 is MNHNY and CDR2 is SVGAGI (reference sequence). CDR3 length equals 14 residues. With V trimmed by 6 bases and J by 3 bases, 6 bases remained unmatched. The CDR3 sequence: CASSHGQGDYGYTF. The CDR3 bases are TGTGCCAGCAGCCATGGACAGGGCGACTATGGCTACACCTTC.

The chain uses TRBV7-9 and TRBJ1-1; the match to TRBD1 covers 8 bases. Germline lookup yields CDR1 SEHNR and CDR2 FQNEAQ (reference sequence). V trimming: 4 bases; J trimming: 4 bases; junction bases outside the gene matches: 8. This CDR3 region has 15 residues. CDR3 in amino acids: CASSSPTGVVTEAFF. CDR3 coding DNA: TGTGCCAGCAGCTCCCCGACAGGGGTCGTCACTGAAGCTTTCTTT.

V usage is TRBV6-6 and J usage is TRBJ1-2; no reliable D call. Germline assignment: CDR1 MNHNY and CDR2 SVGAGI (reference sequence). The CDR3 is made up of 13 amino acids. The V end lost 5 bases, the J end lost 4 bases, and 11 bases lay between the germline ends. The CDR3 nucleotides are TGTGCCAGCAGTCCGGGATTGCCCTATGGCTACACCTTC. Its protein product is CASSPGLPYGYTF.

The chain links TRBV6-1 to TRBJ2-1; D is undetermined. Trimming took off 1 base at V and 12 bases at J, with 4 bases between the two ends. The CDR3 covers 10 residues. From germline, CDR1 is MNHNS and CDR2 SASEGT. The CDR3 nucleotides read TGTGCCAGCAGTGAAGGAGGGCAGTTCTTC. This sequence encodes CASSEGGQFF.

CDR3 region: CASSFAGQGPREQYF. The CDR3 DNA reads TGTGCCAGCAGCTTTGCGGGACAGGGACCTCGCGAGCAGTACTTC. V and J are TRBV7-8 and TRBJ2-7, with 9 bases that match TRBD1. CDR3 size: 15 residues. Unmatched junction bases numbered 9, after V lost 3 bases and J lost 6 bases. Germline values: CDR1 SGHVS, CDR2 FQNEAQ.

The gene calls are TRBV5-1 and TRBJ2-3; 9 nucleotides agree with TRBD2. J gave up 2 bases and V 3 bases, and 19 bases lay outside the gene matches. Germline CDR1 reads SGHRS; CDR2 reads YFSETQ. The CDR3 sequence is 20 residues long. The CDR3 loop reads CASSSPRGLAGEENTDTQYF. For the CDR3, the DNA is TGCGCCAGCAGCTCCCCGAGGGGTTTAGCGGGAGAGGAAAACACAGATACGCAGTATTTT.

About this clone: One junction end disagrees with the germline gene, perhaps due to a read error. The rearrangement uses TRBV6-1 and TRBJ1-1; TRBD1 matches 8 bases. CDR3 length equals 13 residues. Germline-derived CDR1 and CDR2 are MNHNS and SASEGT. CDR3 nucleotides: TGTGCCAGTAACCCTATCGGGACAGGTGAAACTTTCTTT. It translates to CASNPIGTGETFF.

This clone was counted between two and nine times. In nucleotides, the CDR3 is TGTGCCTGGAGTAGCCCCCCCCCGGGGATGGGCGAAAAACTGTTTTTT. It codes for CAWSSPPPGMGEKLFF. The rearrangement joins TRBV30 to TRBJ1-4; D not certain. The V gene's germline CDR1 is GTSNPN and CDR2 SVGIG (reference sequence). The CDR3 has 16 amino acids. With 2 bases removed from V and 8 bases from J, the gap between germline ends came to 21 bases.

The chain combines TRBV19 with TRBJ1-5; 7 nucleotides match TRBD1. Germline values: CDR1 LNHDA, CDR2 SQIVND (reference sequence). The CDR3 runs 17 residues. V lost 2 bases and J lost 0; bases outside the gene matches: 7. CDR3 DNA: TGTGCCAGTAGTATAACCGGGACAGTTATTAGCAATCAGCCCCAGCATTTT. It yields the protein CASSITGTVISNQPQHF.

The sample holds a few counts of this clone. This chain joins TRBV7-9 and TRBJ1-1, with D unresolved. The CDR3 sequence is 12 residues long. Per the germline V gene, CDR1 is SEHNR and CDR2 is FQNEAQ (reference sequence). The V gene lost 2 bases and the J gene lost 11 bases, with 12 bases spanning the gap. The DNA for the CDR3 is TGTGCCAGCAGCTTATTTGGGTCGGAGGCTTTCTTT. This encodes CASSLFGSEAFF.

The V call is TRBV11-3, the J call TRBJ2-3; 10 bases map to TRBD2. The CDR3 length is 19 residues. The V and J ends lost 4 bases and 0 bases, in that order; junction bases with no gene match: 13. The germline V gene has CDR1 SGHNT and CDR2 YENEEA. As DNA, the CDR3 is TGTGCCAGCAGCTCACGTCTAAGCGGGGGGGCCCCTAGCACAGATACGCAGTATTTT. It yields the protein CASSSRLSGGAPSTDTQYF. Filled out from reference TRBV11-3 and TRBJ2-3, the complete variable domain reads EAGVVQSPRYKIIEKKQPVAFWCNPISGHNTLYWYLQNLGQGPELLIRYENEEAVDDSQLPKDRFSAERLKGVDSTLKIQPAELGDSAVYLCASSSRLSGGAPSTDTQYFGPGTRLTVL.

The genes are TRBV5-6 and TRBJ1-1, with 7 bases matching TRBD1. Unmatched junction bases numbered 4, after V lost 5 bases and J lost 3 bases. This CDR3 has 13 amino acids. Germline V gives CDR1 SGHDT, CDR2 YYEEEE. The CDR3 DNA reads TGTGCCAGCAGACGTACAGGGGACACTGAAGCTTTCTTT. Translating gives CASRRTGDTEAFF.

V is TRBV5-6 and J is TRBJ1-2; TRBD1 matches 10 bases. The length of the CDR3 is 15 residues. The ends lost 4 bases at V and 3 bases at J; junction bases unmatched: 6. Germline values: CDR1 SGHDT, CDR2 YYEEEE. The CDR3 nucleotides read TGTGCCAGCAGCCCCGGGACAGGGGCACACTATGGCTACACCTTC. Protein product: CASSPGTGAHYGYTF.

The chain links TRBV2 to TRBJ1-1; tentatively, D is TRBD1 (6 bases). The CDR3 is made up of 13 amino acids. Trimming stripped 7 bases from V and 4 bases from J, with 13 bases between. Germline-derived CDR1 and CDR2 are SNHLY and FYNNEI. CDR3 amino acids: CASNNRGATEAFF. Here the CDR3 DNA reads TGTGCCAGCAACAACCGGGGGGCCACTGAAGCTTTCTTT.